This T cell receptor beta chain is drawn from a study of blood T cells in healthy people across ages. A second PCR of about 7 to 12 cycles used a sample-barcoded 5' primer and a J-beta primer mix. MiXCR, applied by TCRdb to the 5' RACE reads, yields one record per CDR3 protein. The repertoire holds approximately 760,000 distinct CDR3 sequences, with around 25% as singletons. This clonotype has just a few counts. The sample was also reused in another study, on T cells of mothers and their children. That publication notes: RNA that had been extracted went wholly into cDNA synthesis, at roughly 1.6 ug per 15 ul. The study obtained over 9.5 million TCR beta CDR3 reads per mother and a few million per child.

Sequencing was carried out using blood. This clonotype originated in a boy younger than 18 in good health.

As DNA, the CDR3 is TGCAGTGCTAGAGTGGGGGCTCTCAATCAGCCCCAGCATTTT. Its translation is CSARVGALNQPQHF. The rearrangement joins TRBV20-1 to TRBJ1-5; weak D call: TRBD1 (6 bases). Germline V gene data show CDR1 as DFQATT and CDR2 as SNEGSKA (reference sequence). V was cut by 1 base and J by 3 bases, with 10 bases left in between. This CDR3 is built from 14 residues.